These 17 T cell receptor beta chains were sequenced from one sample in a study of cytomegalovirus exposure and HLA in healthy donors. TCRdb's table, derived via immunoSEQ multiplex PCR, lists solely in-frame clones and lacks some. The sample lists 100,000 to 150,000 clones; 89% were seen once. Sample: PBMCs. These TCRs come from a young woman in good health and CMV-seronegative.

This clone was picked up a small number of times. The chain links TRBV2 to TRBJ1-1, with D possibly being TRBD1 (5 bases). V lost 6 bases and J 11 bases, leaving 10 bases between the germline ends. Looked up from germline, CDR1 is SNHLY and CDR2 is FYNNEI. There are 10 residues in the CDR3. CDR3 DNA sequence: TGTGCCAGCAGCGGGGGAGTGGCTTTCTTT. Its translation: CASSGGVAFF.

V usage is TRBV5-6 and J usage is TRBJ1-1; D possibly corresponds to TRBD1 (5 bases). CDR3 length: 13 residues. Germline V gene data show CDR1 as SGHDT and CDR2 as YYEEEE. The V end was cut by 6 bases, the J end by 0 bases, with 9 bases between. CDR3 in amino acids: CASMGQLNTEAFF. The CDR3 bases are TGTGCCAGCATGGGGCAGCTGAACACTGAAGCTTTCTTT.

This clone has just one count. The chain links TRBV6-5 to TRBJ2-3; 8 positions match TRBD2. Germline lookup yields CDR1 MNHEY and CDR2 SVGAGI. V shed 0 bases, J shed 1 base, and the junction held 3 bases outside the gene matches. The CDR3 runs to 16 residues. DNA for the CDR3: TGTGCCAGCAGTTACTCGCCCGGGGGGGGCACAGATACGCAGTATTTT. Amino acids: CASSYSPGGGTDTQYF.

The chain carries TRBV7-8 and TRBJ1-3; possible D gene TRBD1, 6 bases. CDR1 and CDR2 from the germline V gene are SGHVS and FQNEAQ. The CDR3 runs to 17 residues. Trimming took 1 base from V and 0 from J, leaving 13 bases between them. For the CDR3, the DNA is TGTGCCAGCAGCTTAGGAGGGGGGGCGAGCTCTGGAAACACCATATATTTT. Translation: CASSLGGGASSGNTIYF.

The gene calls are TRBV6-1 and TRBJ1-5; weak D call: TRBD1 (6 bases). CDR3 size: 15 residues. V shed 2 bases and J shed 7 bases, with 15 bases lying between them. Germline CDR1 MNHNS, CDR2 SASEGT. In DNA form, the CDR3 reads TGTGCCAGCAGTGAATGGGGGCAGGGTATACAGCCCCAGCATTTT. Its protein product is CASSEWGQGIQPQHF.

The chain joins TRBV6-1 to TRBJ2-1; D possibly corresponds to TRBD2 (5 bases). The CDR3 has 12 amino acids. Germline V gene data show CDR1 as MNHNS and CDR2 as SASEGT. The germline V and J ends were trimmed by 6 bases and 7 bases, with 10 bases remaining between them. The CDR3 region is CASRELVNEQFF. The CDR3, as DNA: TGTGCCAGCAGGGAACTAGTGAATGAGCAGTTCTTC.

This clone was picked up one time. At the DNA level, this CDR3 is encoded by other sequences in the same sample as well. This sequence joins TRBV6-5 and TRBJ2-7; TRBD1 matches at 8 bases. V was clipped by 4 bases and J by 3 bases; unmatched bases: 2. CDR1 MNHEY and CDR2 SVGAGI come from the germline V gene. The CDR3 covers 13 residues. The CDR3, as DNA: TGTGCCAGCAGTTGGACAGGGAACTACGAGCAGTACTTC. It yields the protein CASSWTGNYEQYF.

The chain uses TRBV6-1 and TRBJ2-3; D unclear. Germline V lookup: CDR1 MNHNS, CDR2 SASEGT. The CDR3 runs 15 residues. Trimming shortened V by 0 bases and J by 1 base, and 8 bases separated the two germline ends. The CDR3 nucleotides are TGTGCCAGCAGTGAAGCGAGTGATCGCACAGATACGCAGTATTTT. Translation: CASSEASDRTDTQYF.

In DNA, the CDR3 is TGCGCCAGTCGATCGGGTTCCGGGACAGGGGGCATTCGGCGTAACTATGGCTACACCTTC. Translated: CASRSGSGTGGIRRNYGYTF. The rearrangement uses TRBV5-1 and TRBJ1-2; TRBD1 aligns across 12 bases. The CDR3 is made up of 20 amino acids. CDR1 is SGHRS, CDR2 YFSETQ, per germline. The V gene end was trimmed by 8 bases and the J gene end by 1 base; junction bases not matched to a gene: 21.

The V call is TRBV9, the J call TRBJ2-7; maybe TRBD1 (5 bases). Germline values: CDR1 SGDLS, CDR2 YYNGEE. The ends were cut back, 3 bases at V and 6 bases at J, with 10 bases in the middle. The CDR3 runs to 12 residues. In DNA form, the CDR3 reads TGTGCCAGCAGCGCGCAGGGTGTCGAGCAGTACTTC. This codes for CASSAQGVEQYF. The entire variable domain, with the rest obtained from reference TRBV9 and TRBJ2-7, is as follows: DSGVTQTPKHLITATGQRVTLRCSPRSGDLSVYWYQQSLDQGLQFLIQYYNGEERAKGNILERFSAQQFPDLHSELNLSSLELGDSALYFCASSAQGVEQYFGPGTRLTVT.

The V call is TRBV6-5, the J call TRBJ1-3; 7 bases align to TRBD1. The CDR3 has 14 amino acids. Germline V gene sequence: CDR1 MNHEY, CDR2 SVGAGI. V lost 6 bases to trimming and J lost 0 bases; unmatched junction nucleotides: 2. The CDR3 spells CASSGTASGNTIYF. CDR3 bases: TGTGCCAGCAGCGGGACAGCCTCTGGAAACACCATATATTTT.

Turning to this clone: Other DNA sequences within the sample encode an identical CDR3. This sequence joins TRBV20-1 and TRBJ2-1; D is uncertain. From germline, CDR1 is DFQATT and CDR2 SNEGSKA (reference sequence). V lost 1 base and J lost 4, with 2 bases in between. This CDR3 is 11 amino acids long. The CDR3: CSARAYNEQFF. CDR3 coding DNA: TGCAGTGCTAGAGCATACAATGAGCAGTTCTTC.

The chain couples TRBV13 to TRBJ2-1; 7 positions match TRBD1. Looked up from germline, CDR1 is PRHDT and CDR2 is FYEKMQ (reference sequence). CDR3 length: 14 amino acids. The ends lost 5 bases at V and 5 bases at J; junction bases unmatched: 6. In DNA, the CDR3 is TGTGCCAGCAGCCCCGGGACAGAGAACAATGAGCAGTTCTTC. Translated, it gives CASSPGTENNEQFF.

This clone was counted a single time. V and J are TRBV7-9 and TRBJ2-3; D might be TRBD1 (6 bases). The CDR3 loop spans 13 amino acids. The V end was cut by 5 bases, the J end by 6 bases, with 12 bases between. CDR1 is SEHNR, CDR2 FQNEAQ, per germline (reference sequence). CDR3 DNA: TGTGCCAGCAGCCGACAGGTTCTGGATACGCAGTATTTT. Residues: CASSRQVLDTQYF.

The chain uses TRBV7-9 and TRBJ2-5, with a possible D match to TRBD2 (5 bases). There are 15 residues in the CDR3. The V and J ends lost 5 bases and 5 bases respectively, with 18 bases between them. Germline V gene sequence: CDR1 SEHNR, CDR2 FQNEAQ (reference sequence). CDR3 residues: CASSAKLVRWETQYF. As DNA, the CDR3 is TGTGCCAGCAGCGCAAAACTAGTCCGGTGGGAGACCCAGTACTTC. The whole variable domain, filled in from reference TRBV7-9 and TRBJ2-5, reads DTGVSQNPRHKITKRGQNVTFRCDPISEHNRLYWYRQTLGQGPEFLTYFQNEAQLEKSRLLSDRFSAERPKGSFSTLEIQRTEQGDSAMYLCASSAKLVRWETQYFGPGTRLLVL.

The chain employs TRBV4-1 and TRBJ1-5, with 8 bases aligning to TRBD1. Germline lookup yields CDR1 MGHRA and CDR2 YSYEKL. V was pared by 0 bases and J by 5 bases, with 9 bases of the junction left unmatched. The CDR3 has 17 residues. The CDR3 sequence: CASSQEGISGGHQPQHF. In nucleotides, the CDR3 is TGCGCCAGCAGCCAAGAAGGTATATCAGGGGGCCATCAGCCCCAGCATTTT.

This rearrangement joins TRBV28 to TRBJ1-6; no definite D call. This CDR3 region has 14 residues. Germline-derived CDR1 and CDR2 are MDHEN and SYDVKM. V shed 7 bases and J shed 6 bases, with 13 bases lying between them. CDR3 region: CASNGDARNSPLHF. As DNA, the CDR3 is TGTGCCAGCAACGGGGATGCGCGTAATTCACCCCTCCACTTT.